This is a list of T cell receptor beta chains from one sample in a study of OX40 agonist ivuxolimab in advanced cancers. Sequencing used immunoSEQ multiplex PCR; TCRdb keeps in-frame clones, though not all of them. This table holds approximately 70,000 clones, 85% found once. The specimen was CD4+ or CD8+ T cells sorted from blood, collected in a trial of the OX40 agonist ivuxolimab. The source is an adult with an advanced solid tumor such as melanoma, head and neck, liver or kidney cancer. Each CDR3 is given without its conserved first and last residue. The order of the fields is CDR3 protein, J gene, V gene.

cdr3_aa: ASSPRTDNQPQH; j_call: TRBJ1-5; v_call: TRBV18
cdr3_aa: ASSEPGQGAGNTIY; j_call: TRBJ1-3; v_call: TRBV25-1
cdr3_aa: ASSLFGREWGTDTQY; j_call: TRBJ2-3; v_call: TRBV5-1
cdr3_aa: ASKGGGDGELF; j_call: TRBJ2-2; v_call: TRBV6-6
cdr3_aa: SAHGTSEKVNTEAF; j_call: TRBJ1-1; v_call: TRBV29-1
cdr3_aa: ASTGDEGQNYGYT; j_call: TRBJ1-2; v_call: TRBV6-1
cdr3_aa: ASSLGWEYGEAF; j_call: TRBJ1-1; v_call: TRBV5-6
cdr3_aa: ASSRQGNVPEQY; j_call: TRBJ2-7; v_call: TRBV5-8
cdr3_aa: ASSKYLVRATDTQY; j_call: TRBJ2-3; v_call: TRBV21-1
cdr3_aa: ASSLSGGGGYGYT; j_call: TRBJ1-2; v_call: TRBV7-8
cdr3_aa: ASSLETTTFTHEQF; j_call: TRBJ2-1; v_call: TRBV11-3
cdr3_aa: ASSLASGRSYNEQF; j_call: TRBJ2-1; v_call: TRBV5-1
cdr3_aa: ASSFGTGGTKKAF; j_call: TRBJ1-1; v_call: TRBV7-2
cdr3_aa: ASTPFDSPNSPLH; j_call: TRBJ1-6; v_call: TRBV2
cdr3_aa: ASSIRHGTSGSYEQY; j_call: TRBJ2-7; v_call: TRBV19
cdr3_aa: ASSPIGQGLGTQY; j_call: TRBJ2-5; v_call: TRBV5-1
cdr3_aa: ASSRDRGTGSISPQH; j_call: TRBJ1-5; v_call: TRBV28
cdr3_aa: ATSSSSTSGSYNEQF; j_call: TRBJ2-1; v_call: TRBV15
cdr3_aa: ASQMGQPGYEQY; j_call: TRBJ2-7; v_call: TRBV7-9
cdr3_aa: AWTSGEGTGSLYEQY; j_call: TRBJ2-7; v_call: TRBV30
cdr3_aa: ASSLEASGNYGYT; j_call: TRBJ1-2; v_call: TRBV5-1
cdr3_aa: ASSPERRYHEQF; j_call: TRBJ2-1; v_call: TRBV28
cdr3_aa: ASSIPGVGTKNIQY; j_call: TRBJ2-4; v_call: TRBV19
cdr3_aa: ASIPTGWAGANVLT; j_call: TRBJ2-6; v_call: TRBV5-5
cdr3_aa: ASSSTSGRPRDEQY; j_call: TRBJ2-7; v_call: TRBV28
cdr3_aa: ASSSDLEQY; j_call: TRBJ2-7; v_call: TRBV7-2